The text below deals with one T cell receptor beta chain. The junction and the germline gene differ at one end; a read error may be behind it. These data are taken from a study of tumor and adjacent non-tumor tissue in lung cancer. Overall study: Aged about 30 to 76 years, patients included about 11 men and about 5 women with stage I to III disease.

No cell sorting was done before RNA was extracted from the tissue. TCRbeta libraries were built with three rounds of nested PCR, modified from ARM-PCR. TCRdb called the multiplex PCR reads again in MiXCR, with one record for every CDR3 protein. The sample has about 93,000 distinct CDR3 sequences; more than 60% are singletons. What was sequenced was lung tumor tissue. The clonotype originates from a man aged 65 to 85 with non-small cell lung cancer.

CDR3 region: CASSQQGNTGGLFF. CDR3 DNA sequence: TGCGCCAGCAGCCAACAGGGGAACACCGGGGGGCTGTTTTTT. This chain connects TRBV11-3 to TRBJ2-2, with a tentative D call TRBD1 (7 bases). CDR3 length: 14 amino acids. Germline CDR1 and CDR2: SGHNT and YENEEA.